The 7 T cell receptor beta chains below all came from one sample that was sequenced in a study of T cell responses to AZD1222 COVID-19 vaccine. Method: immunoSEQ multiplex PCR; TCRdb's copy keeps in-frame clones and lacks some. The table has 140,000 to 150,000 clones, approximately 89% seen once. Sequenced here: peripheral blood, sampled 28 days after the second AZD1222 dose. Source of these receptors: an adult who received the AZD1222 COVID-19 vaccine.

This chain links TRBV28 with TRBJ2-7; 13 positions agree with TRBD2. The germline V gene has CDR1 MDHEN and CDR2 SYDVKM. The junction had 4 bases not matched to a gene; V was cut back by 6 bases and J by 2 bases. The CDR3 extends over 15 amino acids. The CDR3 loop reads CASRVGTSGAYEQYF. In DNA form, the CDR3 reads TGTGCCAGCAGGGTAGGGACTAGCGGGGCCTACGAGCAGTACTTC. Full variable domain (missing parts from reference TRBV28 and TRBJ2-7): DVKVTQSSRYLVKRTGEKVFLECVQDMDHENMFWYRQDPGLGLRLIYFSYDVKMKEKGDIPEGYSVSREKKERFSLILESASTNQTSMYLCASRVGTSGAYEQYFGPGTRLTVT.

The rearrangement uses TRBV2 and TRBJ2-5; D not resolved. Trimming left V 5 bases short and J 5 bases short, with 18 bases between. CDR1 is SNHLY and CDR2 is FYNNEI in the germline V gene. This CDR3 is 15 amino acids long. CDR3 loop: CASSNGLTIVETQYF. DNA for the CDR3: TGTGCCAGCAGTAACGGTCTCACCATTGTGGAGACCCAGTACTTC.

This clone was detected only once. The chain couples TRBV5-1 to TRBJ1-2, with TRBD1 matching 10 bases. This CDR3 comprises 14 residues. The V gene's germline CDR1 is SGHRS and CDR2 YFSETQ. Trimming removed 0 bases from V and 9 bases from J; junction bases left unmatched: 5. The DNA for the CDR3 is TGCGCCAGCAGCTTGGGACAGGGGGCGAGGAGCTACACCTTC. It specifies CASSLGQGARSYTF. The whole variable domain, remainder taken from reference TRBV5-1 and TRBJ1-2, is KAGVTQTPRYLIKTRGQQVTLSCSPISGHRSVSWYQQTPGQGLQFLFEYFSETQRNKGNFPGRFSGRQFSNSRSEMNVSTLELGDSALYLCASSLGQGARSYTFGSGTRLTVV.

CDR3 nucleotide sequence: TGTGCCAGCAGTTTAACCCCGACAGGGGAGGATGGCTACACCTTC. Its translation: CASSLTPTGEDGYTF. V usage is TRBV27 and J usage is TRBJ1-2, with 8 bases fitting TRBD1. V lost 2 bases to trimming and J lost 6 bases; unmatched junction nucleotides: 8. Germline values: CDR1 MNHEY, CDR2 SMNVEV (reference sequence). The length of the CDR3 is 15 residues.

J is TRBJ2-7 and V is TRBV20-1, with D tentatively TRBD2 (6 bases). The CDR3 consists of 13 residues. The germline V gene encodes CDR1 DFQATT and CDR2 SNEGSKA (reference sequence). V lost 3 bases and J 5 bases, leaving 14 bases between the germline ends. DNA for the CDR3: TGCAGTGCTAGTCGGCAGGGACTCAACGAGCAGTACTTC. This gives the protein CSASRQGLNEQYF.

The chain is built from TRBV7-9 and TRBJ1-5; D might be TRBD1 (5 bases). This CDR3 has 14 residues. The germline V gene encodes CDR1 SEHNR and CDR2 FQNEAQ (reference sequence). Trimming took 4 bases from V and 4 from J, leaving 11 bases between them. DNA of the CDR3: TGTGCCAGCAGCTACTCGGGGCCGAATCAGCCCCAGCATTTT. Amino acids: CASSYSGPNQPQHF.

The chain uses TRBV4-2 and TRBJ2-2; 9 bases fit TRBD2. The germline V gene has CDR1 LGHNA and CDR2 YNFKEQ. The CDR3 has 18 amino acids. Germline trimming cut 5 bases from V and 0 bases from J; bases unmatched to any gene: 10. DNA of the CDR3: TGTGCCAGCAGCTCGGAGCCCGGACTAGCGACGAACACCGGGGAGCTGTTTTTT. Translation gives CASSSEPGLATNTGELFF.